This record concerns one TCR beta chain sequence. Samples each yielded cDNA through eight separate reactions. Each CDR3 protein gets one entry in TCRdb, which reprocessed the 5' RACE reads and gives no DNA. Its listing shows fewer than 200,000 distinct CDR3 sequences. The sample originates from a study of monozygotic twins with inflammatory bowel disease. The source of this sequence is a human donor with ulcerative colitis or Crohn's disease, or a healthy co-twin of an affected twin (not recorded which). Sequencing used blood.

This CDR3 reads CASSQDGQGFSGANVLTF. This chain connects TRBV4-1 to TRBJ2-6; no DNA is available, so the TRBD1 call from TCRdb remains unchecked. Germline CDR1 is MGHRA and CDR2 is YSYEKL. The CDR3 covers 18 residues.